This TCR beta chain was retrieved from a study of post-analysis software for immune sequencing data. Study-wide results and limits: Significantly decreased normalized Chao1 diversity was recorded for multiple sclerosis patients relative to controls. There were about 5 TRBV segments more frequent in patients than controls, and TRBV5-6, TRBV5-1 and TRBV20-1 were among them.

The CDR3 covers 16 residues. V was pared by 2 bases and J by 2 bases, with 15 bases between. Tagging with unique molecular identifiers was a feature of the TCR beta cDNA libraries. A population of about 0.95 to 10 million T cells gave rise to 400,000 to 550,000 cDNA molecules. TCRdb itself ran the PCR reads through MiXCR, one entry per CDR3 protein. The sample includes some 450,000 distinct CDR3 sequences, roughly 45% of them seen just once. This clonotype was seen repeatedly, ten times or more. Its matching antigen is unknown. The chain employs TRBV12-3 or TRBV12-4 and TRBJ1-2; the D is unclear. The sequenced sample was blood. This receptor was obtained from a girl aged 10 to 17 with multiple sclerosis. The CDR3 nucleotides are TGTGCCAGCAGTTTAACCGTGGGTATGGGGAACTATGGCTACACCTTC. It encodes CASSLTVGMGNYGYTF.